The 23 T cell receptor beta chains below all came from one sample that was sequenced in a study of regulatory T cells in long-lasting Graves disease. CDR3 regions were amplified by Arm-PCR using iRepertoire HTBI primers to build TCR beta libraries. One entry per CDR3 protein results from TCRdb running MiXCR on the multiplex PCR reads. The repertoire holds approximately 300,000 distinct CDR3 sequences, 18% seen once, with less than 45% in the top ten. This sample's time point: newly diagnosed GD, antithyroid drugs for less than 3 months. Preparation of the TCR library used RNA extracted from PBMCs. The material sequenced was peripheral blood mononuclear cells (PBMCs), taken at new diagnosis, from a patient treated with antithyroid drugs. The receptors originated from a female donor with Graves disease.

At least ten counts were recorded for this clonotype. Compared with germline, one end of the junction differs, possibly owing to a read error. CDR3 region: CASSSGLGAGANVLTF. CDR3 bases: TGTGCCAGCAGTTCGGGACTAGGGGCTGGAGCCAACGTCCTGACTTTC. V gene TRBV28 combines with J gene TRBJ2-6; the match to TRBD2 covers 8 bases. The germline gives CDR1 MDHEN, CDR2 SYDVKM. CDR3 length equals 16 residues.

This chain connects TRBV9 to TRBJ2-7, with 7 bases lining up with TRBD2. Trimming cost V 4 bases and J 6 bases; bases outside gene matches: 13. Per the germline V gene, CDR1 is SGDLS and CDR2 is YYNGEE. The CDR3 is 15 residues long. The CDR3 DNA reads TGTGCCAGCAGCTTTGGAGGCGGGAGTTCTGGCGAGCAGTACTTC. This translates into CASSFGGGSSGEQYF.

This clonotype was observed a handful of times. The chain links TRBV7-9 to TRBJ2-2; maybe TRBD2 (6 bases). Between the trimmed V and J ends, which lost 0 bases and 6 bases, there was a span of 11 bases. Per germline, CDR1 SEHNR and CDR2 FQNEAQ (reference sequence). CDR3 length: 15 amino acids. As DNA, the CDR3 is TGTGCCAGCAGCTTAGCCCATCGGGAGTCCGGGGAGCTGTTTTTT. Its protein is CASSLAHRESGELFF.

This clonotype was recorded many times. This rearrangement joins TRBV27 to TRBJ2-1; 8 bases fit TRBD2. Germline CDR1 is MNHEY and CDR2 is SMNVEV (reference sequence). This CDR3 has 15 amino acids. The J segment lost 5 bases and the V segment lost 2 bases, leaving 5 bases of the junction unmatched. CDR3 in amino acids: CASSLGLAGHNEQFF. The CDR3 bases are TGTGCCAGCAGTTTAGGGCTAGCGGGCCACAATGAGCAGTTCTTC.

This clonotype was seen at least ten times. The CDR3, as DNA: TGCAGCGTTATCTACAGGGGGGAAGTACTAGCGGGAGACCCCTACGAGCAGTACTTC. This encodes CSVIYRGEVLAGDPYEQYF. The chain recombines TRBV29-1 with TRBJ2-7; 11 bases align to TRBD2. This CDR3 has 19 amino acids. V trimming: 5 bases; J trimming: 2 bases; junction bases outside the gene matches: 20. Germline CDR1 and CDR2: SQVTM and ANQGSEA.

This rearrangement joins TRBV2 to TRBJ2-5; possible D gene TRBD1, 6 bases. In germline, CDR1 is SNHLY, CDR2 FYNNEI. V was shortened by 6 bases and J by 5 bases, with 22 bases between the two germline ends. The CDR3 loop spans 16 amino acids. The CDR3 is CASRNWGQGGSETQYF. The CDR3 nucleotides read TGTGCCAGCAGGAACTGGGGGCAGGGTGGAAGCGAGACCCAGTACTTC.

Only one count was recorded for this clonotype. A far larger clone differs by one base, so this is likely a read error. V usage is TRBV27 and J usage is TRBJ2-3; D is possibly TRBD1 (6 bases). Germline V gene sequence: CDR1 MNHEY, CDR2 SMNVEV (reference sequence). CDR3 length equals 15 residues. V lost 4 bases and J lost 1, with 12 bases in between. This CDR3 reads CASSWGLSGTDTQYF. The CDR3 DNA reads TGTGCCAGCAGTTGGGGGCTTTCCGGCACAGATACGCAGTATTTT.

CDR3 residues: CASSLGIITGGNDEQFF. The CDR3, as DNA: TGTGCCAGCAGTCTAGGAATTATCACAGGGGGGAATGATGAGCAGTTCTTC. This chain connects TRBV28 to TRBJ2-1; 8 bases align to TRBD1. CDR1 and CDR2 (germline): MDHEN, SYDVKM. This CDR3 comprises 17 residues. V lost 5 bases and J lost 8; bases outside the gene matches: 17.

V and J are TRBV5-5 and TRBJ1-2; the match to TRBD1 covers 7 bases. V dropped 5 bases and J dropped 5; count of bases not matched to a gene: 12. This CDR3 comprises 15 residues. Germline CDR1 SGHKS, CDR2 YYEKEE (reference sequence). DNA for the CDR3: TGTGCCAGCAGTCTTATACCGGGACAGAAATATGGCTACACCTTC. Amino acid sequence: CASSLIPGQKYGYTF.

This clonotype was counted a few times. The rearrangement joins TRBV6-2 or TRBV6-3 to TRBJ2-3; D not certain. The germline V gene encodes CDR1 MNHEY and CDR2 SVGEGT. Between the trimmed V and J ends, which lost 2 bases and 2 bases, there was a span of 14 bases. The CDR3 contains 16 residues. This CDR3 reads CASSYAPTGITDTQYF. DNA of the CDR3: TGTGCCAGCAGTTACGCTCCAACGGGTATCACAGATACGCAGTATTTT.

This clonotype turned up a few times. The chain is built from TRBV18 and TRBJ2-7; tentatively, D is TRBD1 (6 bases). Trimming took off 5 bases at V and 1 base at J, with 15 bases between the two ends. CDR1 is KGHSH and CDR2 is LQKENI in the germline V gene. This CDR3 is 15 amino acids long. The CDR3 here is CASSSEGQRSYEQYF. CDR3 nucleotide sequence: TGTGCCAGCTCATCCGAGGGACAAAGATCCTACGAGCAGTACTTC.

The CDR3 protein is CSARSLASGELFF. The CDR3 DNA is TGCAGTGCTAGATCCCTAGCCTCCGGGGAGCTGTTTTTT. The V call is TRBV20-1, the J call TRBJ2-2; tentative D call: TRBD2 (5 bases). The CDR3 covers 13 residues. Trimming removed 2 bases from V and 6 bases from J, with 10 bases in between. In germline, CDR1 is DFQATT, CDR2 SNEGSKA (reference sequence).

At least ten counts were recorded for this clonotype. The gene calls are TRBV24-1 and TRBJ2-1; 13 nucleotides line up with TRBD2. J was trimmed by 7 bases and V by 4 bases; bases with no gene match: 9. Germline V gene lookup returns CDR1 KGHDR and CDR2 SFDVKD. The CDR3 covers 17 residues. The CDR3 loop reads CATSETTGTSGINEQFF. Here the CDR3 DNA reads TGTGCCACCAGTGAAACAACCGGGACTAGCGGGATTAATGAGCAGTTCTTC.

With regard to this clonotype: This could be a read error, since a much larger clone is one nucleotide away. This chain connects TRBV2 to TRBJ2-1, with TRBD2 matching 10 bases. This CDR3 is 15 amino acids long. Germline values: CDR1 SNHLY, CDR2 FYNNEI. Trimming took 4 bases from V and 10 from J; bases not matched to a gene: 10. This CDR3 is CASSGTSGAVKEQFF. In DNA form, the CDR3 reads TGTGCCAGCAGTGGAACTAGCGGGGCTGTTAAGGAGCAGTTCTTC.

This clonotype was counted at least ten times. The rearrangement joins TRBV12-3 or TRBV12-4 to TRBJ1-1; D is unresolved. V was shortened by 6 bases and J by 1 base, with 12 bases between the two germline ends. CDR3 size: 14 residues. The CDR3 coding sequence is TGTGCCAGCAGCACCGTCCCCCGGAACACTGAAGCTTTCTTT. It yields the protein CASSTVPRNTEAFF.

The J gene is TRBJ2-3, the V gene TRBV12-3 or TRBV12-4; 7 nucleotides match TRBD2. J gave up 10 bases and V 0 bases, and 7 bases lay outside the gene matches. CDR3 length: 14 residues. The CDR3 spells CASSLAGLVDAQYF. The DNA for the CDR3 is TGTGCCAGCAGTTTAGCAGGACTAGTCGATGCGCAGTATTTT.

This clonotype came up a few times. This sequence joins TRBV5-1 and TRBJ2-7; the D gene is possibly TRBD2 (5 bases). The CDR3 sequence is 13 residues long. Germline V CDR1 and CDR2: SGHRS, YFSETQ. Trimming took off 2 bases at V and 3 bases at J, with 9 bases between the two ends. CDR3 region: CASSLLGNYEQYF. The DNA for the CDR3 is TGCGCCAGCAGCTTACTAGGGAACTACGAGCAGTACTTC.

This clonotype was observed a handful of times. The chain uses TRBV6-1 and TRBJ1-1; possible D gene TRBD1, 5 bases. Trimming stripped 7 bases from V and 8 bases from J, with 26 bases between. This CDR3 region has 16 residues. Germline V lookup: CDR1 MNHNS, CDR2 SASEGT. The chain's CDR3 is CASTPTPLLGAKEAFF. The CDR3 DNA is TGTGCCAGCACCCCCACCCCCCTTTTAGGGGCGAAGGAAGCTTTCTTT.

This clonotype was counted at least ten times. CDR3 amino acids: CASGDRGRQPQHF. CDR3 bases: TGTGCCAGCGGAGACAGGGGGCGTCAGCCCCAGCATTTT. The chain has TRBV12-3 or TRBV12-4 and TRBJ1-5; 10 bases align to TRBD1. V shed 8 bases, J shed 6 bases, and the junction held 4 bases outside the gene matches. The length of the CDR3 is 13 residues.

This clonotype was observed at least ten times. DNA of the CDR3: TGTGCCAGCAGCTCCATTTGGGAGCGTCCCTACAATGAGCAGTTCTTC. Its translation: CASSSIWERPYNEQFF. The chain carries TRBV11-3 and TRBJ2-1; D is perhaps TRBD2 (5 bases). The germline V gene has CDR1 SGHNT and CDR2 YENEEA. V lost 4 bases, J lost 2 bases, and 15 bases lay in between. This CDR3 has 16 residues.

This clonotype was seen at least ten times. This rearrangement joins TRBV28 to TRBJ2-7; TRBD2 matches at 12 bases. Germline trimming cut 1 base from V and 8 bases from J; bases unmatched to any gene: 6. This CDR3 comprises 15 residues. CDR1 is MDHEN and CDR2 is SYDVKM in the germline V gene. The CDR3 bases are TGTGCCAGCAGTTTATTGACTAGCGGGAGTATCAAGCAGTACTTC. Encoded protein: CASSLLTSGSIKQYF. The full variable domain, its missing parts supplied by reference TRBV28 and TRBJ2-7, is DVKVTQSSRYLVKRTGEKVFLECVQDMDHENMFWYRQDPGLGLRLIYFSYDVKMKEKGDIPEGYSVSREKKERFSLILESASTNQTSMYLCASSLLTSGSIKQYFGPGTRLTVT.

This clonotype was recorded many times. The chain has TRBV28 and TRBJ1-2, with D hard to call. CDR3 size: 12 residues. Between the trimmed V and J ends, which lost 4 bases and 8 bases, there was a span of 11 bases. Germline V gene sequence: CDR1 MDHEN, CDR2 SYDVKM. This chain's CDR3 is CASSSIMGGYTF. The CDR3, as DNA: TGTGCCAGCAGTTCCATCATGGGGGGCTACACCTTC.

The V and J genes are TRBV5-6 and TRBJ2-1; 12 bases are a match to TRBD2. Germline-derived CDR1 and CDR2 are SGHDT and YYEEEE. CDR3 size: 15 residues. The ends lost 1 base at V and 7 bases at J; junction bases unmatched: 3. The CDR3 DNA follows: TGTGCCAGCAGCTTGACTAGCGGGAGGAGAAATGAGCAGTTCTTC. Amino acids: CASSLTSGRRNEQFF.